This record looks at one TCR beta chain sequence and its context. The data were obtained in a study of blood T cell repertoires in COVID-19. Overall study context: T cells, B-cell-depleted T cells, or PBMCs provided the cDNA or gDNA that served as material.

Trimming stripped 2 bases from V and 2 bases from J, with 17 bases between. Germline V gives CDR1 SGHRS, CDR2 YFSETQ. The CDR3 extends over 16 amino acids. Method: immunoSEQ multiplex PCR; TCRdb's copy keeps in-frame clones and lacks some. The top ten clones hold roughly 1.5% of a sample with 130,000 or so clones, roughly four fifths of them seen once. Input material: peripheral blood. The receptor's source is a human donor in a cohort sampled during active COVID-19. V gene TRBV5-1 combines with J gene TRBJ2-7; possibly TRBD1 for D (5 bases). The CDR3 loop is CASSFTGPPDTYEQYF. DNA for the CDR3: TGCGCCAGCAGCTTTACAGGCCCTCCAGATACCTACGAGCAGTACTTC.